These T cell receptor beta chains were read from a single sample in a study of T cell responses to AZD1222 COVID-19 vaccine. Clones were sequenced by immunoSEQ multiplex PCR, and TCRdb holds only the in-frame ones, with some missing. Altogether around 76,000 clones are present, 84% being singletons, with the ten largest covering 9.8%. Sequences were derived from peripheral blood, sampled on day 0 of AZD1222 vaccination. These receptors all stem from an adult in good health. Both conserved end residues are part of each CDR3. A D gene is named only where the DNA matches it firmly. A row's size may be missing; if present it is once, few, many or a size class.

cdr3_aa: CATRGSYEQYF
cdr3_nt: TGTGCCACCAGGGGTAGCTACGAGCAGTACTTC
clone_size: .
v_call: TRBV10-3
d_call: .
j_call: TRBJ2-7

cdr3_aa: CSVADRGQDQPQHF
cdr3_nt: TGCAGCGTTGCTGACAGGGGGCAGGATCAGCCCCAGCATTTT
clone_size: few
v_call: TRBV29-1
d_call: TRBD1
j_call: TRBJ1-5

cdr3_aa: CASSFTGTVNEQYF
cdr3_nt: TGTGCCAGCAGCTTCACCGGGACAGTCAACGAGCAGTACTTC
clone_size: .
v_call: TRBV7-8
d_call: TRBD1
j_call: TRBJ2-7

cdr3_aa: CASSQFEQYF
cdr3_nt: TGTGCCAGCAGCCAGTTCGAGCAGTACTTC
clone_size: .
v_call: TRBV5-8
d_call: .
j_call: TRBJ2-7

cdr3_aa: CASSRGTGVAKNIQYF
cdr3_nt: TGTGCCAGCAGCCGAGGGACAGGGGTAGCCAAAAACATTCAGTACTTC
clone_size: .
v_call: TRBV9
d_call: TRBD1
j_call: TRBJ2-4

cdr3_aa: CASSIGRDTEAFF
cdr3_nt: TGTGCCAGTAGTATCGGCAGGGACACTGAAGCTTTCTTT
clone_size: .
v_call: TRBV19
d_call: .
j_call: TRBJ1-1

cdr3_aa: CASSGAPDPNSPLHF
cdr3_nt: TGCGCCAGCAGTGGGGCACCTGACCCTAATTCACCCCTCCACTTT
clone_size: .
v_call: TRBV5-1
d_call: .
j_call: TRBJ1-6

cdr3_aa: CASAPGLAGNTQYF
cdr3_nt: TGTGCCAGCGCGCCGGGACTAGCGGGGAATACGCAGTATTTT
clone_size: .
v_call: TRBV2
d_call: TRBD2
j_call: TRBJ2-3

cdr3_aa: CASSPLWTGADTGELFF
cdr3_nt: TGTGCCAGCAGTCCCCTATGGACAGGGGCGGACACCGGGGAGCTGTTTTTT
clone_size: .
v_call: TRBV28
d_call: TRBD1
j_call: TRBJ2-2

cdr3_aa: CAISTGLVRGETQYF
cdr3_nt: TGTGCCATCAGTACCGGACTAGTCCGCGGTGAGACCCAGTACTTC
clone_size: .
v_call: TRBV10-3
d_call: TRBD2
j_call: TRBJ2-5

cdr3_aa: CASTPSDSPLHF
cdr3_nt: TGTGCCAGCACCCCGTCGGATTCACCCCTCCACTTT
clone_size: .
v_call: TRBV7-8
d_call: .
j_call: TRBJ1-6

cdr3_aa: CASSLTGTVNSPLHF
cdr3_nt: TGCGCCAGCAGCTTGACTGGGACAGTAAATTCACCCCTCCACTTT
clone_size: few
v_call: TRBV5-1
d_call: TRBD1
j_call: TRBJ1-6

cdr3_aa: CASSLEAHYGYTF
cdr3_nt: TGTGCCAGCAGCTTGGAGGCGCACTATGGCTACACCTTC
clone_size: .
v_call: TRBV5-5
d_call: .
j_call: TRBJ1-2

cdr3_aa: CASSSRRTSHEQYF
cdr3_nt: TGCGCCAGCAGCTCCCGCCGGACTTCCCACGAGCAGTACTTC
clone_size: .
v_call: TRBV5-1
d_call: .
j_call: TRBJ2-7

cdr3_aa: CASSLGLPTHNEQFF
cdr3_nt: TGTGCCAGCAGCTTAGGGCTCCCCACCCACAATGAGCAGTTCTTC
clone_size: .
v_call: TRBV11-1
d_call: .
j_call: TRBJ2-1

cdr3_aa: CASSLPSANEKLFF
cdr3_nt: TGTGCCAGCAGCCTCCCCTCTGCTAATGAAAAACTGTTTTTT
clone_size: .
v_call: TRBV3-1/TRBV3-2
d_call: .
j_call: TRBJ1-4

cdr3_aa: CASSTPPGSEAFF
cdr3_nt: TGTGCCAGTAGTACCCCACCGGGGTCTGAAGCTTTCTTT
clone_size: .
v_call: TRBV19
d_call: .
j_call: TRBJ1-1

cdr3_aa: CASIGTGYGYTF
cdr3_nt: TGCGCCAGCATCGGGACCGGCTATGGCTACACCTTC
clone_size: .
v_call: TRBV23-1
d_call: .
j_call: TRBJ1-2

cdr3_aa: CASSLGRSSGANVLTF
cdr3_nt: TGTGCCAGCAGCTTAGGCAGAAGCTCTGGGGCCAACGTCCTGACTTTC
clone_size: .
v_call: TRBV7-9
d_call: .
j_call: TRBJ2-6

cdr3_aa: CASSFSSIGETQYF
cdr3_nt: TGTGCCAGCAGCTTCTCTAGCATTGGGGAGACCCAGTACTTC
clone_size: .
v_call: TRBV11-2
d_call: .
j_call: TRBJ2-5

cdr3_aa: CASSSRATRPGANVLTF
cdr3_nt: TGTGCCAGCAGCTCCCGGGCGACAAGGCCCGGGGCCAACGTCCTGACTTTC
clone_size: .
v_call: TRBV7-9
d_call: .
j_call: TRBJ2-6

cdr3_aa: CATSDKTSTEAFF
cdr3_nt: TGTGCCACCAGTGATAAGACCAGTACTGAAGCTTTCTTT
clone_size: .
v_call: TRBV24-1
d_call: .
j_call: TRBJ1-1

cdr3_aa: CASSGTGTGYNEQFF
cdr3_nt: TGCGCCAGCAGTGGGACAGGGACAGGCTACAATGAGCAGTTCTTC
clone_size: .
v_call: TRBV10-1
d_call: TRBD1
j_call: TRBJ2-1

cdr3_aa: CASSLGEQVVYEQYF
cdr3_nt: TGCGCCAGCAGCCTAGGGGAGCAAGTCGTCTACGAGCAGTACTTC
clone_size: few
v_call: TRBV4-1
d_call: .
j_call: TRBJ2-7

cdr3_aa: CASSWGDRRTPKETQYF
cdr3_nt: TGTGCCAGCAGCTGGGGGGACAGGAGGACCCCCAAAGAGACCCAGTACTTC
clone_size: medium-sized
v_call: TRBV5-6
d_call: TRBD1
j_call: TRBJ2-5

cdr3_aa: CAWTENSGNTIYF
cdr3_nt: TGTGCCTGGACGGAAAACTCTGGAAACACCATATATTTT
clone_size: medium-sized
v_call: TRBV30
d_call: .
j_call: TRBJ1-3

cdr3_aa: CASSLDFPRGYTF
cdr3_nt: TGTGCCAGCAGCTTAGATTTTCCCAGAGGGTACACCTTC
clone_size: .
v_call: TRBV7-9
d_call: .
j_call: TRBJ1-2

cdr3_aa: CASNPRQGAQPQHF
cdr3_nt: TGTGCCAGCAACCCGAGACAGGGCGCTCAGCCCCAGCATTTT
clone_size: .
v_call: TRBV6-2/TRBV6-3
d_call: TRBD1
j_call: TRBJ1-5

cdr3_aa: CASSRRQNTGELFF
cdr3_nt: TGTGCCAGCAGCCGTCGACAGAACACCGGGGAGCTGTTTTTT
clone_size: .
v_call: TRBV3-1/TRBV3-2
d_call: .
j_call: TRBJ2-2

cdr3_aa: CASSTGRSLVSNQPQHF
cdr3_nt: TGTGCCAGCAGTACAGGAAGATCTCTTGTAAGCAATCAGCCCCAGCATTTT
clone_size: few
v_call: TRBV28
d_call: .
j_call: TRBJ1-5

cdr3_aa: CASGTTNEKLFF
cdr3_nt: TGTGCCAGCGGGACAACTAATGAAAAACTGTTTTTT
clone_size: .
v_call: TRBV27
d_call: .
j_call: TRBJ1-4

cdr3_aa: CASSTSATGGKEYGYTF
cdr3_nt: TGTGCCAGCAGCACTTCGGCGACAGGGGGGAAAGAATATGGCTACACCTTC
clone_size: once
v_call: TRBV5-6
d_call: TRBD1
j_call: TRBJ1-2

cdr3_aa: CASSERGVYGYTF
cdr3_nt: TGTGCCAGCAGTGAACGGGGGGTTTATGGCTACACCTTC
clone_size: .
v_call: TRBV2
d_call: .
j_call: TRBJ1-2

cdr3_aa: CASSFRASYEQYF
cdr3_nt: TGTGCCAGCAGCTTCCGGGCCTCCTACGAGCAGTACTTC
clone_size: .
v_call: TRBV7-9
d_call: .
j_call: TRBJ2-7

cdr3_aa: CASALKDPSFYGYTF
cdr3_nt: TGTGCCAGCGCCCTTAAGGACCCGAGCTTCTATGGCTACACCTTC
clone_size: .
v_call: TRBV6-4
d_call: .
j_call: TRBJ1-2